This TCR beta chain was recovered during a study of T-cell memory formation after mild COVID-19. The germline V and J ends were trimmed by 6 bases and 6 bases, with 14 bases remaining between them. The CDR3 extends over 12 amino acids. Germline V gene lookup returns CDR1 DFQATT and CDR2 SNEGSKA (reference sequence). TCRdb re-derived calls from the 5' RACE reads in MiXCR, one entry per CDR3 protein. There are about 560,000 distinct CDR3 sequences in the sample; roughly 17% occur only once, and around 11% lies in the top ten. Sequencing was carried out using PBMCs or a T cell subset sorted from them (not recorded which). V is TRBV20-1 and J is TRBJ1-2; unclear D gene. The sequence derives from an adult woman who had mild COVID-19 (a few samples of this study predate the infection). Cell type and time point are not known. The CDR3 protein is CSAGPGPNGYTF. CDR3 coding DNA: TGCAGTGCCGGACCAGGACCTAATGGCTACACCTTC.